This TCR beta chain was recorded in a study of blood T cell repertoires in COVID-19. CDR1 is SEHNR and CDR2 is FQNEAQ in the germline V gene (reference sequence). This CDR3 comprises 16 residues. Trimming took 1 base from V and 0 from J, leaving 10 bases between them. Data came from immunoSEQ multiplex PCR; TCRdb stores just in-frame clones and leaves some out. The table lists about 250,000 clones, 89% of them singletons. The sample was peripheral blood. This chain joins TRBV7-9 and TRBJ1-5; the D is unclear. The origin of this receptor is a woman in her forties who had recovered from COVID-19. In DNA, the CDR3 is TGTGCCAGCAGCTTAGGTGGTGACTATAGCAATCAGCCCCAGCATTTT. Amino acid sequence: CASSLGGDYSNQPQHF.